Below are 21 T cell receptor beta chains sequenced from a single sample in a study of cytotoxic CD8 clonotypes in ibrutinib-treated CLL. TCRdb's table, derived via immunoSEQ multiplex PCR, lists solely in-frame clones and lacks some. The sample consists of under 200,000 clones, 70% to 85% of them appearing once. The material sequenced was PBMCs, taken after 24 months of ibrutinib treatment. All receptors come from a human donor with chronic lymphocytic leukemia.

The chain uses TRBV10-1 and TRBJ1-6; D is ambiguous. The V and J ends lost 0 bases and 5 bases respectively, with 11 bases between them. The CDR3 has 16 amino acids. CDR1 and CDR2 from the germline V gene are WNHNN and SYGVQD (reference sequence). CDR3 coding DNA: TGCGCCAGCAGTGAGTCAGGAGGACGGAATAATTCACCCCTCCACTTT. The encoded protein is CASSESGGRNNSPLHF.

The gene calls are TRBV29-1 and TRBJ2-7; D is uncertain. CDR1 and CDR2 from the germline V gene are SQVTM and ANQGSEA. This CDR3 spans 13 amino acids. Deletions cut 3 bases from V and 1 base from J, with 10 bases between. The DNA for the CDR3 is TGCAGCGTTGAGCTGCTAAGGTCCTACGAGCAGTACTTC. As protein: CSVELLRSYEQYF.

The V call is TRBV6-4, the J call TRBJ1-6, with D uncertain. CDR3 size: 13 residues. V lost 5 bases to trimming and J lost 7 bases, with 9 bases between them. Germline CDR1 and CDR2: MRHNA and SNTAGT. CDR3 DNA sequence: TGTGCCAGCAGTATGGTACTAAATTCACCCCTCCACTTT. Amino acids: CASSMVLNSPLHF.

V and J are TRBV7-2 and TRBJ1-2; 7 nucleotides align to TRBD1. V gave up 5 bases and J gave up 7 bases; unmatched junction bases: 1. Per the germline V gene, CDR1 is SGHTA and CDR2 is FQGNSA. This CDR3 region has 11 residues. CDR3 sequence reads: CASSTGVGYTF. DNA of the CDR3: TGTGCCAGCAGCACAGGGGTTGGCTACACCTTC. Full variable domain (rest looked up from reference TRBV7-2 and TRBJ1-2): GAGVSQSPSNKVTEKGKDVELRCDPISGHTALYWYRQSLGQGLEFLIYFQGNSAPDKSGLPSDRFSAERTGGSVSTLTIQRTQQEDSAVYLCASSTGVGYTFGSGTRLTVV.

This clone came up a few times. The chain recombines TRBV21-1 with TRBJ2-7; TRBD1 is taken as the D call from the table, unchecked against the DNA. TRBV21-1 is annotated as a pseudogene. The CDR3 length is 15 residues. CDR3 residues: CASSSSTGGRNEQYF. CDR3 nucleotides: TGTGCCAGCAGCAGCTCAACAGGGGGCCGGAACGAGCAGTACTTC.

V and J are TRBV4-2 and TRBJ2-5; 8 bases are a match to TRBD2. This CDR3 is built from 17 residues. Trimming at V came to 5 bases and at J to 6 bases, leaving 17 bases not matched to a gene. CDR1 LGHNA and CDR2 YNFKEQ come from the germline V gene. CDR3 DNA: TGTGCCAGCAGCGCACAGCTCGGGGGGGCAGCTTCACAGACCCAGTACTTC. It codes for CASSAQLGGAASQTQYF.

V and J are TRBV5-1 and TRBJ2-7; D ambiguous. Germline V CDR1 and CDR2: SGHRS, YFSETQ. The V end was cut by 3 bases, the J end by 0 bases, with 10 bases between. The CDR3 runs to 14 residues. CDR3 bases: TGCGCCAGCAGCTCCGGACGGAACTCCTACGAGCAGTACTTC. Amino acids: CASSSGRNSYEQYF.

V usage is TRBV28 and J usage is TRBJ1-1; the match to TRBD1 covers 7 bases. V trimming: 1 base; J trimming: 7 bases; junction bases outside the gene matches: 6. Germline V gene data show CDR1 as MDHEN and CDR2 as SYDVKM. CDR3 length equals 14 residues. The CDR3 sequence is CASSLLQGFDEAFF. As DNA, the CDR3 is TGTGCCAGCAGTTTATTACAGGGGTTCGATGAAGCTTTCTTT.

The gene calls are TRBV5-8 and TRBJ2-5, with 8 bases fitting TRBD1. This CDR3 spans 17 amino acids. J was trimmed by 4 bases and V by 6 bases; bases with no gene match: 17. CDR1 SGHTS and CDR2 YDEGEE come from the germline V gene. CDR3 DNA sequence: TGTGCCAGCACGACACTGGGGACAGGAGCGTCGCTAGAGACCCAGTACTTC. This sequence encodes CASTTLGTGASLETQYF.

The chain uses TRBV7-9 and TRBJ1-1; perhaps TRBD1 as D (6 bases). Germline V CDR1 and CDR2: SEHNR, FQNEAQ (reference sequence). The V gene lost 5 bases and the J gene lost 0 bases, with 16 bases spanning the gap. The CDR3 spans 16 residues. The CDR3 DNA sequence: TGTGCCAGCAGCCCAATGAAAGGACAGATGAACACTGAAGCTTTCTTT. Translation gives CASSPMKGQMNTEAFF.

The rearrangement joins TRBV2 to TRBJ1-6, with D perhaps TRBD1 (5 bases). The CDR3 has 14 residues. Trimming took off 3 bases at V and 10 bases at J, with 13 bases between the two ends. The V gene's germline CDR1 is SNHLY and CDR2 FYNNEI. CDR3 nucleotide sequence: TGTGCCAGCAGTGACACCGTCCGGGGCTCACCCCTCCACTTT. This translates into CASSDTVRGSPLHF.

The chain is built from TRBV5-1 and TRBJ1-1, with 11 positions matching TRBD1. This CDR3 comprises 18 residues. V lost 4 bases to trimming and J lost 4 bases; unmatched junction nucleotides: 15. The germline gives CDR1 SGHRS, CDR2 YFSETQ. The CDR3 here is CASSPRTGGERSITEAFF. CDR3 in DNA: TGCGCCAGCAGCCCACGGACAGGGGGCGAGAGATCGATCACTGAAGCTTTCTTT.

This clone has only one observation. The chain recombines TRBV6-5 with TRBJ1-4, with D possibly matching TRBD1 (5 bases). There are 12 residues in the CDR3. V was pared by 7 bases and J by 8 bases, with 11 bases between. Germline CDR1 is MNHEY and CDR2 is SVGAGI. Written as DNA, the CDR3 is TGTGCCAGCACCAACTCAGGGGAAAAACTGTTTTTT. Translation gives CASTNSGEKLFF.

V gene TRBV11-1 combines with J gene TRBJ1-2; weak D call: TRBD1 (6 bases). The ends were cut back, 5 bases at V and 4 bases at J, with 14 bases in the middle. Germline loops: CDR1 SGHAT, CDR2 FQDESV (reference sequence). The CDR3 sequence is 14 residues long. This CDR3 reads CASSPFRGGYGYTF. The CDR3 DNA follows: TGTGCCAGCAGCCCGTTCAGGGGCGGCTATGGCTACACCTTC.

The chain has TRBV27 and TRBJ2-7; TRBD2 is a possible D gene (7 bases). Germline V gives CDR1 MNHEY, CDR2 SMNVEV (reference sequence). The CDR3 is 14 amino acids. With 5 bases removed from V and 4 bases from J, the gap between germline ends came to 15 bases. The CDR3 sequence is CASSHGGAGYEQYF. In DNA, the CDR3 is TGTGCCAGCAGTCATGGGGGGGCTGGGTACGAGCAGTACTTC.

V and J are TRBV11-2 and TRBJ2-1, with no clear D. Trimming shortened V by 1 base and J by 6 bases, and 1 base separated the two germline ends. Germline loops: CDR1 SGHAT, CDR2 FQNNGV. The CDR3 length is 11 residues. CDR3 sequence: CASSLANEQFF. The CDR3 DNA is TGTGCCAGCAGCTTAGCCAATGAGCAGTTCTTC.

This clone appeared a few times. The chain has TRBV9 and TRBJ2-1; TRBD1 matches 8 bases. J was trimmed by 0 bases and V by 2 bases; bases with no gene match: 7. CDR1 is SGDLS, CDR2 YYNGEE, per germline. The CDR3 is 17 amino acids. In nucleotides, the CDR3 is TGTGCCAGCAGCGTGCCGGGACAGGTCAGCTCCTACAATGAGCAGTTCTTC. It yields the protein CASSVPGQVSSYNEQFF.

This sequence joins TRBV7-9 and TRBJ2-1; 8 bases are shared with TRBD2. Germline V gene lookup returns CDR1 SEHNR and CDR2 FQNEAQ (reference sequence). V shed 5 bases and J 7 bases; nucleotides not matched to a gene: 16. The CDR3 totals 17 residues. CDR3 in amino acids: CASSLGSGGLLWNEQFF. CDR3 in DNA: TGTGCCAGCAGCCTGGGGAGCGGGGGCCTACTGTGGAATGAGCAGTTCTTC.

The CDR3 spells CASSLELARGLDEQYF. The CDR3 DNA follows: TGTGCCAGCAGCTTAGAACTAGCCAGGGGTCTGGACGAGCAGTACTTC. This chain joins TRBV7-2 and TRBJ2-7; D is tentatively TRBD1 or TRBD2 (6 bases each). V shed 1 base and J shed 5 bases, with 18 bases lying between them. Looked up from germline, CDR1 is SGHTA and CDR2 is FQGNSA. CDR3 length equals 16 residues.

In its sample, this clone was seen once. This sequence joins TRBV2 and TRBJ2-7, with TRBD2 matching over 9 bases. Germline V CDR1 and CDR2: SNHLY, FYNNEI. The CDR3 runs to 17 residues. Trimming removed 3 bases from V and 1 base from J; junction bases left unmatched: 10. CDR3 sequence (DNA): TGTGCCAGCAGTGATTCCGGACTAGCGCCCTTTTCCTACGAGCAGTACTTC. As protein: CASSDSGLAPFSYEQYF. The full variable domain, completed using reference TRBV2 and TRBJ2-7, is EPEVTQTPSHQVTQMGQEVILRCVPISNHLYFYWYRQILGQKVEFLVSFYNNEISEKSEIFDDQFSVERPDGSNFTLKIRSTKLEDSAMYFCASSDSGLAPFSYEQYFGPGTRLTVT.

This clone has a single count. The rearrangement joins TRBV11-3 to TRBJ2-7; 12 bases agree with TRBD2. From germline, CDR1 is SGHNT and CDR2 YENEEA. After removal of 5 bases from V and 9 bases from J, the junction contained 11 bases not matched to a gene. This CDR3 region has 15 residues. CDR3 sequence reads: CASSERTSGTYVQYF. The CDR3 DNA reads TGTGCCAGCAGCGAAAGGACTAGCGGGACTTATGTGCAGTACTTC.